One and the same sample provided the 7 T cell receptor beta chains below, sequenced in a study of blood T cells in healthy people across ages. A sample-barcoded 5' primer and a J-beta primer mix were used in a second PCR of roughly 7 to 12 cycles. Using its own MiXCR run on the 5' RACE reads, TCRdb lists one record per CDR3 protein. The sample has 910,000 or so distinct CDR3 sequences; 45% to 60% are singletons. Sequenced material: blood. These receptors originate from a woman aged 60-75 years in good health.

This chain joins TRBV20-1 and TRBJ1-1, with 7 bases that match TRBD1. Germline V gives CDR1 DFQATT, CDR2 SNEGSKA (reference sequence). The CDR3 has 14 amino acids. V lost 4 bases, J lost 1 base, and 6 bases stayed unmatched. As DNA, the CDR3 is TGCAGTGCTACCGACAGGGCCCGGAACACTGAAGCTTTCTTT. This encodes CSATDRARNTEAFF.

The CDR3 DNA is TGTGCCAGCAGTTCGACAGGACGAAGCAATCAGCCCCAGCATTTT. It is translated as CASSSTGRSNQPQHF. The chain uses TRBV12-3 or TRBV12-4 and TRBJ1-5; a weak D match, TRBD1 (6 bases). The length of the CDR3 is 15 residues. The V and J ends lost 4 bases and 1 base respectively, with 11 bases between them.

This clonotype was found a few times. The CDR3 bases are TGCGCCAGCAGCTTAGGCGGGGGTTCGGTTGGAGATACGCAGTATTTT. This sequence encodes CASSLGGGSVGDTQYF. The V gene is TRBV5-1, the J gene TRBJ2-3; 7 nucleotides match TRBD2. V dropped 2 bases and J dropped 5; count of bases not matched to a gene: 11. Germline V lookup: CDR1 SGHRS, CDR2 YFSETQ. There are 16 residues in the CDR3.

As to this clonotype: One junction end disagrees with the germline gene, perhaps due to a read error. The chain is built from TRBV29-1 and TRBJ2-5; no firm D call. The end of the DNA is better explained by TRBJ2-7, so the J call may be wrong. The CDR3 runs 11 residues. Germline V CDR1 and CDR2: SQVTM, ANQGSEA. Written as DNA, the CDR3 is TGCGGCGTTGCGGACCTGGACGAGCAGTACTTC. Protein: CGVADLDEQYF.

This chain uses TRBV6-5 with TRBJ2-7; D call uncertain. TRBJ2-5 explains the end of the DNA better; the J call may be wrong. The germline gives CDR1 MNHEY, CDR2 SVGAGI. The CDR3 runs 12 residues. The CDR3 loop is CASRTTKETQYF. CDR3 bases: TGTGCCAGCAGGACAACCAAAGAGACCCAGTACTTC.

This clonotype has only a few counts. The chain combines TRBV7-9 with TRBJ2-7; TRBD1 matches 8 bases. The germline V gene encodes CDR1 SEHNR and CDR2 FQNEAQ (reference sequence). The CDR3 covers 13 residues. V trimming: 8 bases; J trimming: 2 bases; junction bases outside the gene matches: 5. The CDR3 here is CASARTGPYEQYF. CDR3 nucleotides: TGTGCCAGCGCTCGGACAGGGCCCTACGAGCAGTACTTC.

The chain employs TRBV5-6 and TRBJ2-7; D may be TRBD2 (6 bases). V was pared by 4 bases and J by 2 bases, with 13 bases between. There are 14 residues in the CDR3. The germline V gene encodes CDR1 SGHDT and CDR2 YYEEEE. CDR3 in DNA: TGTGCCAGCAGCCGGGCGGGACTCACCTACGAGCAGTACTTC. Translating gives CASSRAGLTYEQYF.